The clone carrying this T cell receptor (beta chain) was counted many times. The antigen is not known. V was clipped by 5 bases and J by 3 bases; unmatched bases: 3. The germline CDR1 and CDR2 sequences are MDHEN and SYDVKM. This CDR3 spans 14 amino acids. Not enrolled were patients with uncontrolled infection, other autoimmune disease, pregnancy or lactation. The source of the sample is a study of T cells in Graves' hyperthyroidism and ophthalmopathy. As for the study in general: Blood was drawn when the patient was first diagnosed and still untreated.

Broader study findings: Blood shared most expanded thyroid clonotypes above 0.001.

Researchers amplified the TCR beta CDR3 regions from RNA transcripts. RT-PCR in the first round (using the HTBI primer set) targeted the TCR CDR3. MiXCR, run by TCRdb on the multiplex PCR reads, gives a single entry per CDR3 protein. The sample includes roughly 740,000 distinct CDR3 sequences, approximately 16% seen only once; the top ten take roughly 8%. Sequences were obtained from blood. The gene calls are TRBV28 and TRBJ2-3; TRBD2 matches at 9 bases. The sequence was collected from a man aged 18 to 29 with Graves' hyperthyroidism. The CDR3 DNA sequence: TGTGCCAGCAGTATCAGCGGGGGGACAGATACGCAGTATTTT. Amino acids: CASSISGGTDTQYF.